This T cell receptor (beta chain) was captured by sequencing in a study of T cells in Graves' hyperthyroidism and ophthalmopathy. V gave up 4 bases and J gave up 3 bases, with 16 bases separating them. This CDR3 is built from 15 residues. The germline gives CDR1 SGDLS, CDR2 YYNGEE. TCR beta CDR3 region amplification was performed from RNA transcripts. RT-PCR in the first round (using the HTBI primer set) targeted the TCR CDR3. TCRdb ran MiXCR on the multiplex PCR reads and lists one entry per CDR3 protein. Among about 640,000 distinct CDR3 sequences listed, 45% were seen once. Patients were excluded for uncontrolled infection, other autoimmune disease, pregnancy or lactation.

Sequencing was performed on peripheral blood or thyroid tissue (not recorded which). The receptor was isolated from an adult man with Graves' disease, either hyperthyroidism or ophthalmopathy (not recorded which). This rearrangement joins TRBV9 to TRBJ2-5, with D possibly TRBD1 on 5 matching bases. CDR3 DNA sequence: TGTGCCAGCAGCCAAGGCCGGACAATCGAAGAGACCCAGTACTTC. It yields the protein CASSQGRTIEETQYF.